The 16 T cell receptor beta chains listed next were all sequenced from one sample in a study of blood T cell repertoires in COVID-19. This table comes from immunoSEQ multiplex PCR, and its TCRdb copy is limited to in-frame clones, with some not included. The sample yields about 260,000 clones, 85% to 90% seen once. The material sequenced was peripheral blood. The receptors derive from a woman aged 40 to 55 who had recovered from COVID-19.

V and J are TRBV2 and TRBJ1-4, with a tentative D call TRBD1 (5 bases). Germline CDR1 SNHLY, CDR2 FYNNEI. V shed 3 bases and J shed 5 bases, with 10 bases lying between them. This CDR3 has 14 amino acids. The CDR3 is CASSEVAGNEKLFF. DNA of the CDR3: TGTGCCAGCAGTGAGGTCGCAGGGAATGAAAAACTGTTTTTT.

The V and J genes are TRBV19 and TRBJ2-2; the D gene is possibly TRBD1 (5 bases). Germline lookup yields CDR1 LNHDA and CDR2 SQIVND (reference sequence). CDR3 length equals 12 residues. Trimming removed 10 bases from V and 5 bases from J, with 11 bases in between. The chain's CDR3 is CAIEGVTGELFF. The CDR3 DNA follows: TGTGCCATCGAAGGGGTAACCGGGGAGCTGTTTTTT.

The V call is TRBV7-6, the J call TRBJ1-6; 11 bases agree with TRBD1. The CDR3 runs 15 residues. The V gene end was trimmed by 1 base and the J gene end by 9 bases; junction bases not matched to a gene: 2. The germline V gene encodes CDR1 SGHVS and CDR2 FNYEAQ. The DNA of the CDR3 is TGTGCCAGCAGCTTAGGGGGGACAGGGGGTTCACCCCTCCACTTT. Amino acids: CASSLGGTGGSPLHF.

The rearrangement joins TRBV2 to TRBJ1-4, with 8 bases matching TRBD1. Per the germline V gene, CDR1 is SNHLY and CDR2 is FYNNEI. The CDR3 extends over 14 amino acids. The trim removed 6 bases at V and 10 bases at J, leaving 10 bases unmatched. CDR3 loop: CASRAQGVGGKLFF. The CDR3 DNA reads TGTGCCAGCAGGGCACAGGGGGTAGGAGGAAAACTGTTTTTT.

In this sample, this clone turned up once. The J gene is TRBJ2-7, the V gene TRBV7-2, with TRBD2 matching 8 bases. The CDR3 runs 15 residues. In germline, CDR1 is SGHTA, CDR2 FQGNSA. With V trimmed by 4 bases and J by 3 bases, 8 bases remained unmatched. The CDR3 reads CASSSRRGAFYEQYF. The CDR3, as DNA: TGTGCCAGCAGCTCCAGGCGGGGGGCGTTCTACGAGCAGTACTTC.

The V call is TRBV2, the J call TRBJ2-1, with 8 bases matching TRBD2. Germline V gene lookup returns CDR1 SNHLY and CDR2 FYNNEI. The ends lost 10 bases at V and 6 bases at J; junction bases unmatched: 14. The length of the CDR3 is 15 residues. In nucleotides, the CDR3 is TGTGCCATACCGACCGGGACTAGTTTAGGCAATGAGCAGTTCTTC. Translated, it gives CAIPTGTSLGNEQFF.

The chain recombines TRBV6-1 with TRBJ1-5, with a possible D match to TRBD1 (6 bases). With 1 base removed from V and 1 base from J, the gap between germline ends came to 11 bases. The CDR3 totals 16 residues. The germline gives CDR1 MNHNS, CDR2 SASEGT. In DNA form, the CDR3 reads TGTGCCAGCAGTGAAGGTTGGGGGCCGAGCAATCAGCCCCAGCATTTT. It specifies CASSEGWGPSNQPQHF.

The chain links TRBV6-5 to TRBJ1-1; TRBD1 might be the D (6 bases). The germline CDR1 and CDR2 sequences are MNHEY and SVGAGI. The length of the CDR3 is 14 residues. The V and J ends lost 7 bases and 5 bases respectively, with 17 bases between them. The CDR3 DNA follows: TGTGCCAGCACTTTACGTGGCAGGGGAACTGAAGCTTTCTTT. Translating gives CASTLRGRGTEAFF.

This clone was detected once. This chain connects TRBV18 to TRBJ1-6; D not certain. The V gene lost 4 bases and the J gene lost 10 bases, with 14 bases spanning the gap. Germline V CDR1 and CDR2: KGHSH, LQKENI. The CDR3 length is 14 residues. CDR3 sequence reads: CASSLPGRGSPLHF. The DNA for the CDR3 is TGTGCCAGCTCACTACCAGGTCGCGGATCACCCCTCCACTTT.

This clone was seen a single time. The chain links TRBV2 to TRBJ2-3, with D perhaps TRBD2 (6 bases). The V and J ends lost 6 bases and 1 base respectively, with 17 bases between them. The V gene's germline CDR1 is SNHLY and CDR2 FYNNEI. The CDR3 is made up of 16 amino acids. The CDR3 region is CASSPPSRGRTDTQYF. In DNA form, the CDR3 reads TGTGCCAGCAGCCCCCCCTCGCGGGGACGCACAGATACGCAGTATTTT.

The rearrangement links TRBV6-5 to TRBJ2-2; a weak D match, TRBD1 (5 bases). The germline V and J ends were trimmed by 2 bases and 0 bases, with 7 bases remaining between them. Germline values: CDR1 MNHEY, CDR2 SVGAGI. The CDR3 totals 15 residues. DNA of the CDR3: TGTGCCAGCAGTTACAGGACACCGAACACCGGGGAGCTGTTTTTT. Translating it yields CASSYRTPNTGELFF.

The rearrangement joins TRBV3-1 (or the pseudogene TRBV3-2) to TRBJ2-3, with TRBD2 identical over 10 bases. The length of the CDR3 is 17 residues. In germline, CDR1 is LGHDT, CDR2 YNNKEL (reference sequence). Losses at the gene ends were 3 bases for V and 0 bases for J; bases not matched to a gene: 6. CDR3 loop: CASSHWGLAMSTDTQYF. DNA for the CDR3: TGTGCCAGCAGCCACTGGGGACTAGCGATGAGCACAGATACGCAGTATTTT.

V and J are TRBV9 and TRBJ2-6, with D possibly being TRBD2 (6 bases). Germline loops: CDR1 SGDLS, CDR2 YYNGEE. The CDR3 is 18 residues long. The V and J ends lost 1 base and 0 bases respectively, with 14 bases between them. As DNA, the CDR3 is TGTGCCAGCAGCGTAAGTGTTGGACTACCCTCTGGGGCCAACGTCCTGACTTTC. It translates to CASSVSVGLPSGANVLTF.

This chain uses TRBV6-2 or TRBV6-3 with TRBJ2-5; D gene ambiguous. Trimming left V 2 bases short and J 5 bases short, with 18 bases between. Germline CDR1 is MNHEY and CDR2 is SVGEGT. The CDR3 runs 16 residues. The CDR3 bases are TGTGCCAGCAGTTACAGTTCTGGCCAGACTGCGGAGACCCAGTACTTC. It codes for CASSYSSGQTAETQYF.

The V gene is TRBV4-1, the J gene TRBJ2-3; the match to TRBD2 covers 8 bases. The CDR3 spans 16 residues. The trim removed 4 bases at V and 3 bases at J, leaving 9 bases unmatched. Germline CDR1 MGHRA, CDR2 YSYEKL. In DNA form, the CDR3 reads TGCGCCAGCAGCCGTTTGGTAGCGGGGTTAACAGATACGCAGTATTTT. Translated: CASSRLVAGLTDTQYF.

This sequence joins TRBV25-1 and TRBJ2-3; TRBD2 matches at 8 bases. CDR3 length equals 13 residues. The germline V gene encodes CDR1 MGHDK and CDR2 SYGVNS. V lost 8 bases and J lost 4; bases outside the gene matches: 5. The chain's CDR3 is CASRGGGADTQYF. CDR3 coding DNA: TGTGCCAGCCGGGGGGGAGGCGCAGATACGCAGTATTTT.